This T cell receptor beta chain originates from a study of radiation and T cells in renal cell carcinoma. Study-level information: Nephrectomy followed 15 Gy stereotactic body radiation by 4 weeks.

General study findings and limits: From baseline, blood top tumor clonotypes peaked at 2 weeks post-radiation.

Here immunoSEQ multiplex PCR was the method, and the copy in TCRdb shows in-frame clones only, minus some. The sample includes some 100,000 clones, about 79% seen only once; the top ten take 5% to 8%. Indicated time point: baseline pretreatment blood. Treatment indicated: 15 Gy SBRT to primary tumor, nephrectomy 4 weeks later. Radiation-treated patients gave blood at baseline, week 2 and week 4. This clone was seen just once. What it binds is not known. The trim removed 0 bases at V and 3 bases at J, leaving 4 bases unmatched. This CDR3 has 15 residues. Per germline, CDR1 SGHNT and CDR2 YYREEE (reference sequence).

Sequencing was performed on blood, taken from a patient whose treatment included radiotherapy and nephrectomy. The origin of this receptor is a man between 60 and 75 years old with renal cell carcinoma. The J gene is TRBJ1-1, the V gene TRBV5-4; 8 bases are shared with TRBD1. CDR3 residues: CASSLGGQVDTEAFF. The CDR3 nucleotides read TGTGCCAGCAGCTTGGGGGGACAGGTGGACACTGAAGCTTTCTTT.